The clone carrying this T cell receptor beta chain was observed a handful of times. cDNA reverse transcribed from extracted RNA served as the sequencing template. Some clones are missing from TCRdb's copy, which holds only in-frame ones; the method was immunoSEQ multiplex PCR. The table records about 270,000 clones, about 62% of them present only once. Treatment: oral pan-JAK inhibitor, 5-10 mg twice daily. This sample stems from a study of CD8+ T cells in alopecia areata. The V and J ends lost 4 bases and 4 bases respectively, with 5 bases between them. The CDR3 covers 11 residues. The germline V gene encodes CDR1 SGHTA and CDR2 FQGNSA.

The sequences come from CD4+ T cells sorted from blood, collected between weeks 51 and 52, from a patient treated with tofacitinib. This clonotype was sampled from a human donor with alopecia areata. The rearrangement uses TRBV7-2 and TRBJ2-7; D gene uncertain. For the CDR3, the DNA is TGTGCCAGCAGCTCTCAATACGAGCAGTACTTC. This codes for CASSSQYEQYF.